This TCR beta chain originates from a study of blood T cells in healthy people across ages. Study results and caveats: It was found that TCR beta diversity correlated strongly with the percentage of naive T cells.

PCR was performed a second time for about 7 to 11 cycles using a sample-barcoded 5' primer and a J-beta primer mix. Every molecule of cDNA carried a tag from a template-switch adaptor with 12 random nucleotides. TCRdb recomputed calls from the 5' RACE reads with MiXCR, one row per CDR3 protein. This repertoire shows around 500,000 distinct CDR3 sequences, 40% to 55% found once; its top ten account for approximately 25%. This clonotype was seen a few times. Its target is not known. Drawing of peripheral blood yielded about 10 milliliters from each donor. The CDR3 contains 15 residues. V was pared by 3 bases and J by 8 bases, with 20 bases between. The germline V gene has CDR1 SQVTM and CDR2 ANQGSEA.

The rearrangement joins TRBV29-1 to TRBJ2-1, with D perhaps matching TRBD1 (5 bases). The receptor's source is a man at least 80 years old in good health. The sequencing sample was made of blood. CDR3 amino acids: CSVDARPRDSDEQFF. In DNA, the CDR3 is TGCAGCGTTGACGCCAGGCCCAGGGATTCGGATGAGCAGTTCTTC.